The entry below describes one TCR beta chain. There is no known antigen for this receptor. Base qualities are not at hand, and no much larger clone is one base apart. The protocol used for the library was the immunoSEQ multiplex PCR assay. TCRdb retrieved this table from immuneACCESS and kept in-frame rearrangements only. Not all clones are present; in checked studies, unresolved V genes account for under half, and no reason is known for the remainder. For this sample the table gives about 99,000 clones, of which around 89% were detected only once. The biggest ten clones account for over 15% of the sample. This record belongs to a study of control samples from healthy donors and cancer patients (dated by TCRdb to between 2020 and 2021). Unmatched junction bases come to 8, with V trimmed by 2 bases and J by 5 bases. The CDR3 holds 15 amino acids from the cysteine to the phenylalanine. The retained sequence is limited to the CDR3, 45 bases, with the frame set at the first base. Looking up the germline V gene yields CDR1 SGHAT and CDR2 FQNNGV.

Sequencing used PBMCs. The source is a man aged 55 to 70 with lung cancer. The rearrangement joined TRBV11-2 to TRBJ2-5; the junction holds 7 bases that match TRBD1. The CDR3 is CASSLRGQSHETQYF. The DNA sequence reads TGTGCCAGCAGCTTAAGGGGACAGTCCCATGAGACCCAGTACTTC.